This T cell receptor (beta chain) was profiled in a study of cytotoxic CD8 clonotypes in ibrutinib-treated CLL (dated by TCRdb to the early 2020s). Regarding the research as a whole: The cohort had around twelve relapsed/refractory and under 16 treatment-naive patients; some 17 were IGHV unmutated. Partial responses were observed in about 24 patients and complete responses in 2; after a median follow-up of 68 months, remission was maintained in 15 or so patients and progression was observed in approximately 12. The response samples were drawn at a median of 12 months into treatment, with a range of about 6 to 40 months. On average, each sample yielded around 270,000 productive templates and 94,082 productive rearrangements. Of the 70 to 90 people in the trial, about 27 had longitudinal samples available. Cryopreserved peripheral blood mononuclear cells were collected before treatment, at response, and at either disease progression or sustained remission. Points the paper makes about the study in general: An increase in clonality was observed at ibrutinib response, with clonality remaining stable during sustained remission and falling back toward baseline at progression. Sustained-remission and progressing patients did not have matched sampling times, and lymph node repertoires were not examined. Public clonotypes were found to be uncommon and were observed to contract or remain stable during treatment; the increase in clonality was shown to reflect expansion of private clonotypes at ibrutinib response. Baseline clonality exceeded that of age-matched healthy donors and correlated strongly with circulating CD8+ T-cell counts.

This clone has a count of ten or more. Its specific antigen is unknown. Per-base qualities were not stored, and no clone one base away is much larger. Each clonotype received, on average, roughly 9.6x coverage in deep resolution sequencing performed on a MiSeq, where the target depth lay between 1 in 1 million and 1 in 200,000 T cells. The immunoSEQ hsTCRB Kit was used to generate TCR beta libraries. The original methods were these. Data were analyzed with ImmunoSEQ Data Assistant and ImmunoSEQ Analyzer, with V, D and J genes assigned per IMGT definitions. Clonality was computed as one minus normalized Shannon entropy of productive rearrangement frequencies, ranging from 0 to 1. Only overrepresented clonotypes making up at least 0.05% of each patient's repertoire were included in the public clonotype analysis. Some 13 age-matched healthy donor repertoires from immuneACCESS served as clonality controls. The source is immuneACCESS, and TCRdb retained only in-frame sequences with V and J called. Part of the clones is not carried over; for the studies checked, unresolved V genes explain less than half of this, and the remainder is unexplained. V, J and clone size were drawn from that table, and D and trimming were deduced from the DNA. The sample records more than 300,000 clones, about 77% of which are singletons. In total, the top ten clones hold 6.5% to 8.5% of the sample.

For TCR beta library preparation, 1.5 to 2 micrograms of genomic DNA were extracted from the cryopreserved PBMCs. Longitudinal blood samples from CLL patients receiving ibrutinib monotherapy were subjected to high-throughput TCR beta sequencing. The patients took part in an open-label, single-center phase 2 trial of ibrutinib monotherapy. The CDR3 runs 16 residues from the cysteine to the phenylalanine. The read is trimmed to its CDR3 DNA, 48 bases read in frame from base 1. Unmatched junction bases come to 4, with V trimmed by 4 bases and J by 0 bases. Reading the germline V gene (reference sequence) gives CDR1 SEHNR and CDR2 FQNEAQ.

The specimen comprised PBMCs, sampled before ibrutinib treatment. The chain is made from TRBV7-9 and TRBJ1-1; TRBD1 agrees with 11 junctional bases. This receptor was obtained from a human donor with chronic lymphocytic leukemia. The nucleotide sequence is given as TGTGCCAGCAGCTATCCGGGACAGGGGGTGAACACTGAAGCTTTCTTT. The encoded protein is CASSYPGQGVNTEAFF.